This entry concerns a single T cell receptor beta chain. Its antigen remains unidentified. Clones were read by immunoSEQ multiplex PCR, and TCRdb kept only the in-frame ones, dropping some. The table lists roughly 150,000 clones, around nine tenths of them singletons. This specimen comes from a study of cytomegalovirus exposure and HLA in healthy donors. The CDR3 contains 16 residues. CDR1 is LNHDA and CDR2 is SQIVND in the germline V gene (reference sequence). Trimming removed 4 bases at V and 4 bases at J, with 19 bases between. Overall study results and limits: A list of about 180 TCR beta chains associated with cytomegalovirus was given.

The chain combines TRBV19 with TRBJ1-2; D gene ambiguous. The specimen was PBMCs. The sequence was obtained from a young man in good health and CMV-seropositive. The CDR3 protein is CASSKKYPSVSYGYTF. For the CDR3, the DNA is TGTGCCAGTAGTAAGAAATATCCCAGCGTCAGCTATGGCTACACCTTC.